This TCR beta chain was found in a study of CD8 T cells in ankylosing spondylitis. The length of the CDR3 is 15 residues. Trimming removed 4 bases at V and 2 bases at J, with 16 bases between. The germline gives CDR1 SGDLS, CDR2 YYNGEE. Study outcomes and limitations: Researchers report that disease-linked clones proved CD8+ and relatively rare in peripheral blood. Existing reports had already noted some motif variants in reactive arthritis synovial fluid and blood.

One entry per CDR3 protein, called by TCRdb with MiXCR from the 5' RACE reads. The sample lists around 150,000 distinct CDR3 sequences, approximately 7.3% occurring once. Ten or more counts support this clonotype. Its antigen is currently unknown. This sequence was found in a female donor with ankylosing spondylitis or in good health (not recorded which). The chain links TRBV9 to TRBJ2-7, with D hard to call. Source material: blood, either unsorted or a sorted T cell fraction (not recorded which). The CDR3 region has the DNA TGTGCCAGCAGCCCCGAGAGGACGAGTACCTACGAGCAGTACTTC. Protein product: CASSPERTSTYEQYF. Using reference TRBV9 and TRBJ2-7 for the parts outside the CDR3, the full variable domain is DSGVTQTPKHLITATGQRVTLRCSPRSGDLSVYWYQQSLDQGLQFLIQYYNGEERAKGNILERFSAQQFPDLHSELNLSSLELGDSALYFCASSPERTSTYEQYFGPGTRLTVT.